This T cell receptor beta chain was captured by sequencing in a study of blood T cell repertoires in COVID-19. Study information: Sources were T cells, B-cell-depleted T cells, or PBMCs; the material itself was cDNA or gDNA.

Trimming left V 4 bases short and J 3 bases short, with 7 bases between. This CDR3 contains 12 residues. Germline loops: CDR1 MDHEN, CDR2 SYDVKM. Clones were read by immunoSEQ multiplex PCR, and TCRdb kept only the in-frame ones, dropping some. This table holds approximately 100,000 clones, about four fifths found once. The TCR sequence derives from a human donor in a cohort sampled during active COVID-19. The V and J genes are TRBV28 and TRBJ2-7; D ambiguous. The specimen sequenced was peripheral blood. Written as DNA, the CDR3 is TGTGCCAGCAGTTCCTCCCGCTACGAGCAGTACTTC. Translated: CASSSSRYEQYF. The full variable domain, with the rest looked up from reference TRBV28 and TRBJ2-7, is DVKVTQSSRYLVKRTGEKVFLECVQDMDHENMFWYRQDPGLGLRLIYFSYDVKMKEKGDIPEGYSVSREKKERFSLILESASTNQTSMYLCASSSSRYEQYFGPGTRLTVT.